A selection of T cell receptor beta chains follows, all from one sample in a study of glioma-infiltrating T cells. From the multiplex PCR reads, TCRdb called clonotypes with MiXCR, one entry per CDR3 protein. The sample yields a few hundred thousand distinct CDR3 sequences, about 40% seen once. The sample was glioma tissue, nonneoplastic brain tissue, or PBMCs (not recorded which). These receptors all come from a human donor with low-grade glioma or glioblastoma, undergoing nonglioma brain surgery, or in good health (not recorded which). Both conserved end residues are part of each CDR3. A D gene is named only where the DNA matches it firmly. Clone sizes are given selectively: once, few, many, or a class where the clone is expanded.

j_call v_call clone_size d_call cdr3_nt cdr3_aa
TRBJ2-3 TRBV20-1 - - TGCAGTGCTACCCCGGGACAAGGAGACACAGATACGCAGTATTTT CSATPGQGDTDTQYF
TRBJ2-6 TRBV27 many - TGTGCCAGCAGTGTCTCTGGGGCCAACGTCCTGACTTTC CASSVSGANVLTF
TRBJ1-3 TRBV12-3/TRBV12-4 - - TGTGCCAGCAGTTATGTCGGAAACACCATATATTTT CASSYVGNTIYF
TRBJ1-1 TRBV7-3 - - TGTGCCAGCAGCTCAGGACAGACCCACACTGAAGCTTTCTTT CASSSGQTHTEAFF
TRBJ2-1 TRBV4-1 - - TGCGCCAGCAGCCAAGGGACAAACGAGCAGTTCTTC CASSQGTNEQFF
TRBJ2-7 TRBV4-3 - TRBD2 TGCGCCAGCAGCCAAGGCGGGAGCCGCTACGAGCAGTACTTC CASSQGGSRYEQYF
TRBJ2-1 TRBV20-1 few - TGCAGTGCGCGAAATCCGGGACTCCTGATCGATGAGCAGTTCTTC CSARNPGLLIDEQFF
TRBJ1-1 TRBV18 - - TGTGCCAGCTCACGTAGAGGCGGGAGCTCTGAAGCCTTCTTT CASSRRGGSSEAFF
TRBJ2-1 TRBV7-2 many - TGTGCCAGCAGCTTAGTGGAGCAGTGGGGTGAGCAGTTCTTC CASSLVEQWGEQFF
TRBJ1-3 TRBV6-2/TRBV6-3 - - TGTGCCAGCAGTTACGTCCGACCGGGACCATGTACTGGAAACACCATATATTTT CASSYVRPGPCTGNTIYF
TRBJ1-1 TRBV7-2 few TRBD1 TGTGCCAGCAGTGATCATCTATCGACAGGGGGGACTGAAGCTTTCTTT CASSDHLSTGGTEAFF
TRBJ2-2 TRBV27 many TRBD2 TGTGCCAGCACCGAGACCTGGGGGGGGACCGGGGAGCTGTTTTTT CASTETWGGTGELFF
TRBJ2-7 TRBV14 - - TGTGCCAGCAGCCCGGACAGCTTTCCATACTACGAGCAGTACTTC CASSPDSFPYYEQYF
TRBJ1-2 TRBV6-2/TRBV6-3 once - TGTGCCAGCAGTTATTTAGTCAGCGGGGGCTACACCTTC CASSYLVSGGYTF
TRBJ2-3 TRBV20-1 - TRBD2 TGCAGTGCCGGGCTAGCGGGAATCACAGATACGCAGTATTTT CSAGLAGITDTQYF
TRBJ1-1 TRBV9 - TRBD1 TGTGCCAGCAGCGTAGACAGGGGTGGGGAAGCTTTCTTT CASSVDRGGEAFF
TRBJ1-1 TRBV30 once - TGTGCCTGGAGTGTGGACGGTGAAGCTTTCTTT CAWSVDGEAFF
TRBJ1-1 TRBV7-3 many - TGTGCCAGCAGCCCTACTGGGGGGATGAACACTGAAGCTTTCTTT CASSPTGGMNTEAFF
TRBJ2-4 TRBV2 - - TGTGCCAGCAGTGGTAGGACGGCGGGCGACATTCAGTACTTC CASSGRTAGDIQYF
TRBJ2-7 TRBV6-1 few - TGTGCCATCAGTGGCGGGGTCCCCTACGAGCAGTACTTC CAISGGVPYEQYF
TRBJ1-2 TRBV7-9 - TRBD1 TGTGCCAGCAGCCCGCAGGGGGCGGTACACACCTTC CASSPQGAVHTF
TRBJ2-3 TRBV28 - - TGTGCCAGCAGTTTAGGTCTCAGCAGCACAGATACGCAGTATTTT CASSLGLSSTDTQYF
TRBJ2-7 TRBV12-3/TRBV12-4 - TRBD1 TGTGCCAGCAGTTTTTGGACAGGGGGAAGTGGCGAGCAGTACTTC CASSFWTGGSGEQYF
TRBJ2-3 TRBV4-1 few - TGCGCCAGCAGCCAAGCGGTAGCACGTAGCACAGATACGCAGTATTTT CASSQAVARSTDTQYF
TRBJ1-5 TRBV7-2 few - TGTGCCAGCAGCTTATCTAGCCCTGGGCCCCAGCATTTT CASSLSSPGPQHF
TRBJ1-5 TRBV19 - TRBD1 TGTGCCAGTAGTCTCAGGGGGGCCGGCGGTCAGCCCCAGCATTTT CASSLRGAGGQPQHF
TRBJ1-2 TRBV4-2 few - TGTGCCAGCAGCCAAGAGGGCTATAACTATGGCTACACCTTC CASSQEGYNYGYTF
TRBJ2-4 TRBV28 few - TGTGCCAGCAGTTTATTGGGTAATCTAGCCAAAAACATTCAGTACTTC CASSLLGNLAKNIQYF
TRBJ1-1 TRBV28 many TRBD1 TGTGCCAGCAGTCAATCAGGGGGGAACACTGAAGCTTTCTTT CASSQSGGNTEAFF
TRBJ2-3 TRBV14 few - TGTGCCAGCAGCAGACAGAGCCAGGATACGCAGTATTTT CASSRQSQDTQYF
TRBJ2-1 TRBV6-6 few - TGTGCCAGCAGTTCCATGCTCGGGGCGGTTGAGCAGTTCTTC CASSSMLGAVEQFF
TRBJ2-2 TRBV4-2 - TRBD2 TGTGCCAGCGGCCCCTCCGTAGCGGGAGATTGGGCCGGGGAGCTGTTTTTT CASGPSVAGDWAGELFF
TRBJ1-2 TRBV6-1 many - TGTGCCAGCAGTGACATTTCGATCTACTATGGCTACACCTTC CASSDISIYYGYTF
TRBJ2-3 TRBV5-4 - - TGTGCCAGCAGCTTGAGGTCACAGGGAACAGATACGCAGTATTTT CASSLRSQGTDTQYF
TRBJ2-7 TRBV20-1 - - TGCAGTGCTGAAGGCCAAGAGGAAAGCTCCTACGAGCAGTACTTC CSAEGQEESSYEQYF
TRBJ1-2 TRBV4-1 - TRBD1 TGCGCCAGCAGCCGGGACAGGGAACGTGGCTACACCTTC CASSRDRERGYTF
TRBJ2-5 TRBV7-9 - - TGTGCCAGCAGCCAAGAGTATGTGCTGGTTAATCCAGAGACCCAGTACTTC CASSQEYVLVNPETQYF